What follows are 16 T cell receptor beta chains derived from one specimen sequenced in a study of blood T cell repertoires in COVID-19. The assay was immunoSEQ multiplex PCR, and TCRdb's table has in-frame clones only and misses some. This sample yields some 89,000 clones, of which around 82% are seen a single time; 1% to 1.5% belongs to the top ten. The sequencing input was peripheral blood. These receptors were collected from a woman of 80 years or more with acute or convalescent COVID-19.

This clone showed up just a few times. The chain recombines TRBV5-1 with TRBJ1-4; D is uncertain. V gave up 3 bases and J gave up 7 bases, with 10 bases separating them. From germline, CDR1 is SGHRS and CDR2 YFSETQ. The CDR3 has 13 amino acids. The CDR3 nucleotides read TGCGCCAGCAGCTGGACCGCGGGTGAAAAACTGTTTTTT. Protein sequence: CASSWTAGEKLFF.

The gene calls are TRBV27 and TRBJ2-2; weak D call: TRBD1 (6 bases). V was clipped by 2 bases and J by 5 bases, with 9 bases between them. The germline V gene has CDR1 MNHEY and CDR2 SMNVEV (reference sequence). This CDR3 has 14 amino acids. The CDR3 DNA is TGTGCCAGCAGTTTACACAGGGAAACCGGGGAGCTGTTTTTT. This sequence encodes CASSLHRETGELFF.

The gene calls are TRBV4-1 and TRBJ1-5, with unresolved D. The CDR3 covers 12 residues. Trimming pared 0 bases from V and 6 bases from J, leaving 3 bases between. Germline loops: CDR1 MGHRA, CDR2 YSYEKL. CDR3 sequence (DNA): TGCGCCAGCAGCCAAGACGGTCAGCCCCAGCATTTT. This codes for CASSQDGQPQHF.

V is TRBV6-1 and J is TRBJ2-7; 10 nucleotides align to TRBD2. This CDR3 is 17 amino acids long. Germline CDR1 is MNHNS and CDR2 is SASEGT. V lost 4 bases to trimming and J lost 5 bases; unmatched junction nucleotides: 14. The CDR3 region is CASSASSDSGRNHEQYF. DNA for the CDR3: TGTGCCAGCAGTGCCTCAAGCGATAGCGGGAGGAACCACGAGCAGTACTTC.

The chain links TRBV19 to TRBJ2-3; 12 nucleotides line up with TRBD2. This CDR3 comprises 16 residues. Germline-derived CDR1 and CDR2 are LNHDA and SQIVND (reference sequence). The V gene end was trimmed by 5 bases and the J gene end by 0 bases; junction bases not matched to a gene: 3. CDR3 coding DNA: TGTGCCAGTAGTTTAGGGACTAGCGGGAGCACAGATACGCAGTATTTT. As protein: CASSLGTSGSTDTQYF.

The chain links TRBV5-4 to TRBJ1-4, with TRBD1 matching 9 bases. CDR1 SGHNT and CDR2 YYREEE come from the germline V gene (reference sequence). The CDR3 is made up of 16 amino acids. With V trimmed by 4 bases and J by 7 bases, 11 bases remained unmatched. The CDR3 sequence is CASSKPPGQGSEKLFF. The DNA of the CDR3 is TGTGCCAGCAGCAAACCTCCGGGACAGGGTAGTGAAAAACTGTTTTTT.

In nucleotides, the CDR3 is TGTGCCAGTAGTACAAATCGGGACAGACCCAATCAGCCCCAGCATTTT. This codes for CASSTNRDRPNQPQHF. The genes are TRBV19 and TRBJ1-5, with 7 bases that match TRBD1. The length of the CDR3 is 16 residues. With V trimmed by 4 bases and J by 3 bases, 9 bases remained unmatched. Per germline, CDR1 LNHDA and CDR2 SQIVND (reference sequence).

The J gene is TRBJ1-1, the V gene TRBV11-2; 8 nucleotides match TRBD1. The ends lost 1 base at V and 5 bases at J; junction bases unmatched: 6. The CDR3 length is 15 residues. Germline V lookup: CDR1 SGHAT, CDR2 FQNNGV. CDR3 region: CASSLADRGGTEAFF. CDR3 bases: TGTGCCAGCAGCTTAGCCGACAGGGGAGGTACTGAAGCTTTCTTT.

J is TRBJ2-7 and V is TRBV3-1 (or the pseudogene TRBV3-2); 9 bases are shared with TRBD1. Losses at the gene ends were 3 bases for V and 4 bases for J; bases not matched to a gene: 7. Germline V gene data show CDR1 as LGHDT and CDR2 as YNNKEL (reference sequence). The CDR3 sequence is 15 residues long. The CDR3 nucleotides read TGTGCCAGCAGCCAGGCCGGGACAGGGATTTACGAGCAGTACTTC. Translating gives CASSQAGTGIYEQYF.

This clone was seen a handful of times. The chain carries TRBV6-5 and TRBJ1-1; 8 nucleotides align to TRBD1. Per the germline V gene, CDR1 is MNHEY and CDR2 is SVGAGI. Trimming cost V 5 bases and J 3 bases; bases outside gene matches: 8. CDR3 length: 15 residues. CDR3 nucleotides: TGTGCCAGCAGTCGAATAGGGACAGGAGACACTGAAGCTTTCTTT. It codes for CASSRIGTGDTEAFF.

The rearrangement joins TRBV5-1 to TRBJ2-5; TRBD1 matches 10 bases. Germline loops: CDR1 SGHRS, CDR2 YFSETQ. V dropped 0 bases and J dropped 0; count of bases not matched to a gene: 5. The CDR3 is 17 amino acids. This CDR3 reads CASSLGTGGPNQETQYF. CDR3 coding DNA: TGCGCCAGCAGCTTGGGGACAGGGGGACCCAACCAAGAGACCCAGTACTTC.

The chain joins TRBV20-1 to TRBJ2-3; 11 bases align to TRBD2. With V trimmed by 3 bases and J by 3 bases, 2 bases remained unmatched. CDR1 DFQATT and CDR2 SNEGSKA come from the germline V gene (reference sequence). The CDR3 is made up of 14 amino acids. CDR3 DNA sequence: TGCAGTGCTAGTTCTAGCGGGAGGACAGATACGCAGTATTTT. This encodes CSASSSGRTDTQYF.

A single count supports this clone. This CDR3 reads CSARDRNGYTF. The CDR3 region has the DNA TGCAGTGCTAGAGATAGAAACGGCTACACCTTC. This sequence joins TRBV20-1 and TRBJ1-2; D gene ambiguous. Per the germline V gene, CDR1 is DFQATT and CDR2 is SNEGSKA (reference sequence). CDR3 length: 11 residues. V lost 0 bases, J lost 8 bases, and 7 bases lay in between.

The chain links TRBV5-4 to TRBJ2-1; D might be TRBD2 (5 bases). Trimming left V 0 bases short and J 0 bases short, with 7 bases between. This CDR3 is built from 15 residues. CDR1 SGHNT and CDR2 YYREEE come from the germline V gene (reference sequence). The DNA of the CDR3 is TGTGCCAGCAGCTTGGGAGGGAGCTCCTACAATGAGCAGTTCTTC. It translates to CASSLGGSSYNEQFF.

The rearrangement links TRBV2 to TRBJ1-1; a weak D match, TRBD1 (5 bases). Deletions cut 4 bases from V and 2 bases from J, with 8 bases between. This CDR3 has 13 amino acids. Germline lookup yields CDR1 SNHLY and CDR2 FYNNEI. CDR3 bases: TGTGCCAGCAGTGGACAGCCCAACACTGAAGCTTTCTTT. Its translation: CASSGQPNTEAFF.

The rearrangement links TRBV3-1 (or the pseudogene TRBV3-2) to TRBJ2-3, with a possible D match to TRBD1 (5 bases). This CDR3 has 13 residues. Trimming pared 5 bases from V and 6 bases from J, leaving 12 bases between. Per germline, CDR1 LGHDT and CDR2 YNNKEL (reference sequence). CDR3 in amino acids: CASSFLGLDTQYF. In DNA, the CDR3 is TGTGCCAGCAGCTTTTTGGGGCTGGATACGCAGTATTTT.